This is a list of T cell receptor beta chains from one sample in a study of Ad26.COV2.S vaccination and SARS-CoV-2 variants. Measured with immunoSEQ multiplex PCR; TCRdb has only the in-frame clones, and not every one. The sample shows about 480,000 clones, about 83% of them seen only once. The specimen was peripheral blood, collected in a trial of Ad26.COV2.S vaccine versus placebo. The receptors shown here come from a person aged 18 to 59 who received the Ad26.COV2.S COVID-19 vaccine or a placebo. Each CDR3 is given with its conserved first and last residue. Fields, in order: clone size, D gene, J gene, V gene, CDR3 DNA, CDR3 protein. The D gene is left open where the match is weak. Rows may omit the clone size; those that give it use once, few, many or a size class.

size: NA
D: TRBD2
J: TRBJ2-1
V: TRBV5-4
DNA: TGTGCCAGCAGCTGGACGGGACTAGCGGGGGTGAGCTCCTACAATGAGCAGTTCTTC
CDR3: CASSWTGLAGVSSYNEQFF

size: NA
D: NA
J: TRBJ1-2
V: TRBV19
DNA: TGTGCCAGTAGTATCATGAGCCAATCTAACTATGGCTACACCTTC
CDR3: CASSIMSQSNYGYTF

size: NA
D: TRBD1
J: TRBJ1-5
V: TRBV6-6
DNA: TGTGCCAGCAGGCCCCGAACAGGGGTCAACCAGCATTTT
CDR3: CASRPRTGVNQHF

size: NA
D: NA
J: TRBJ2-1
V: TRBV27
DNA: TGTGCCAGCAGTTTGAGGCCACAACAGGGCAATGAGCAGTTCTTC
CDR3: CASSLRPQQGNEQFF

size: NA
D: NA
J: TRBJ2-2
V: TRBV23-1
DNA: TGCGCCAGCAGTCACGACAGGACTAGGACCGGGGAGCTGTTTTTT
CDR3: CASSHDRTRTGELFF

size: NA
D: TRBD1
J: TRBJ2-1
V: TRBV19
DNA: TGTGCCAGTAGTCCCCCGGGACAGGCGTACAATGAGCAGTTCTTC
CDR3: CASSPPGQAYNEQFF

size: NA
D: TRBD1
J: TRBJ1-6
V: TRBV6-2/TRBV6-3
DNA: TGTGCCAGCAGTCGACAGGGAGTGGGGTATAATTCACCCCTCCACTTT
CDR3: CASSRQGVGYNSPLHF

size: once
D: NA
J: TRBJ2-7
V: TRBV7-8
DNA: TGTGCCAGCAGCCCCCTGGGGGCGGAACGGGATGGGCAGTACTTC
CDR3: CASSPLGAERDGQYF

size: once
D: NA
J: TRBJ1-6
V: TRBV27
DNA: TGTGCCAGCAGTTTTGCTGGGGGCTCCTATAATTCACCCCTCCACTTT
CDR3: CASSFAGGSYNSPLHF

size: NA
D: TRBD1
J: TRBJ2-7
V: TRBV19
DNA: TGTGCCAGTAGCCGGGACAGGGGCCGGTACGAGCAGTACTTC
CDR3: CASSRDRGRYEQYF

size: NA
D: NA
J: TRBJ2-7
V: TRBV5-6
DNA: TGTGCCAGCAGCTTGGGTCACCTCGGAGCAGAGCAGTACTTC
CDR3: CASSLGHLGAEQYF

size: NA
D: TRBD2
J: TRBJ2-1
V: TRBV7-2
DNA: TGTGCCAGCAGCCGGGGGACTAGCGGGAAGAATGAGCAGTTCTTC
CDR3: CASSRGTSGKNEQFF

size: NA
D: NA
J: TRBJ2-5
V: TRBV3-1/TRBV3-2
DNA: TGTGCCAGCAGCCAACCCATTCGCAGAAGAGAAAGGGATTTCCAAGAGACCCAGTACTTC
CDR3: CASSQPIRRRERDFQETQYF

size: NA
D: TRBD1
J: TRBJ1-4
V: TRBV4-3
DNA: TGCGCCAGCAGCGTAGACAGGGTGTGGGAAAAACTGTTTTTT
CDR3: CASSVDRVWEKLFF

size: NA
D: NA
J: TRBJ1-5
V: TRBV19
DNA: TGTGCCAGTAGTCCGGGGGGGCGCGGACAGCCCCAGCATTTT
CDR3: CASSPGGRGQPQHF

size: NA
D: NA
J: TRBJ2-4
V: TRBV7-9
DNA: TGTGCCAGCAGCTTAGGCCTAAACCACTACCCCAAAAACATTCAGTACTTC
CDR3: CASSLGLNHYPKNIQYF

size: NA
D: NA
J: TRBJ2-7
V: TRBV5-1
DNA: TGCGCCAGCCACCTATCTTCCAGGGGCGAGCAGTACTTC
CDR3: CASHLSSRGEQYF

size: NA
D: TRBD2
J: TRBJ2-7
V: TRBV30
DNA: TGTGCCTGGAGTTTAATCGGGACTAGCATCTACGAGCAGTACTTC
CDR3: CAWSLIGTSIYEQYF

size: NA
D: NA
J: TRBJ2-1
V: TRBV10-3
DNA: TGTGCCATCAGTGAGACACTATTAAACAATGAGCAGTTCTTC
CDR3: CAISETLLNNEQFF

size: NA
D: TRBD1
J: TRBJ1-1
V: TRBV28
DNA: TGTGCCAGCAGTTTGACAGGGGGCATCACTGAAGCTTTCTTT
CDR3: CASSLTGGITEAFF

size: NA
D: TRBD2
J: TRBJ2-5
V: TRBV4-2
DNA: TGTGCCAGCAGCCAAGTAACTAGCGGGAGTGGAGAGACCCAGTACTTC
CDR3: CASSQVTSGSGETQYF

size: NA
D: TRBD1
J: TRBJ1-6
V: TRBV30
DNA: TGTGCCTGGAGTGTAAAGGCCGGGACAGGGTCCTATAATTCACCCCTCCACTTT
CDR3: CAWSVKAGTGSYNSPLHF

size: NA
D: TRBD1
J: TRBJ2-6
V: TRBV24-1
DNA: TGTGCCACCAGTGATTCGGGACAGGGGACGAGGTCTGGGGCCAACGTCCTGACTTTC
CDR3: CATSDSGQGTRSGANVLTF

size: NA
D: NA
J: TRBJ2-2
V: TRBV19
DNA: TGTGCCAGTACTCTCCACAGTAGCGTAAACACCGGGGAGCTGTTTTTT
CDR3: CASTLHSSVNTGELFF

size: NA
D: NA
J: TRBJ1-6
V: TRBV6-5
DNA: TGTGCCAGCAGTTACGTGGGGGGCTCATCTAATTCACCCCTCCACTTT
CDR3: CASSYVGGSSNSPLHF

size: NA
D: NA
J: TRBJ2-4
V: TRBV15
DNA: TGTGCCACCAGCAGTGGGGGGGCTCTAGCCAAAAACATTCAGTACTTC
CDR3: CATSSGGALAKNIQYF

size: NA
D: TRBD2
J: TRBJ2-7
V: TRBV5-1
DNA: TGCGCCAGCAGCAGGGGACTAGCGGCATCCTACGAGCAGTACTTC
CDR3: CASSRGLAASYEQYF

size: NA
D: NA
J: TRBJ2-6
V: TRBV28
DNA: TGTGCCAGCAGTTTACCAGGCAGCTCTGGGGCCAACGTCCTGACTTTC
CDR3: CASSLPGSSGANVLTF

size: NA
D: NA
J: TRBJ1-5
V: TRBV28
DNA: TGTGCCAGCAGCCCCCGGTTAGGAAGCAATCAGCCCCAGCATTTT
CDR3: CASSPRLGSNQPQHF

size: NA
D: NA
J: TRBJ1-2
V: TRBV12-3/TRBV12-4
DNA: TGTGCCAGCGTTCCATCGGGCTACTATGGCTACACCTTC
CDR3: CASVPSGYYGYTF

size: NA
D: NA
J: TRBJ2-2
V: TRBV10-3
DNA: TGTGCCATCAGTGAATCTCCGGGGCCGAGCACCGGGGAGCTGTTTTTT
CDR3: CAISESPGPSTGELFF

size: NA
D: NA
J: TRBJ1-6
V: TRBV28
DNA: TGTGCCGGGAAGCGGTCGCAGGGAATCTCTTCACCCCTCCACTTT
CDR3: CAGKRSQGISSPLHF

size: NA
D: NA
J: TRBJ1-2
V: TRBV20-1
DNA: TGCAGTGCTAGTCGAGGGGGAAATGGCTACACCTTC
CDR3: CSASRGGNGYTF

size: NA
D: NA
J: TRBJ1-1
V: TRBV9
DNA: TGTGCCAGCAGCGTAGGTCGGACGAACACTGAAGCTTTCTTT
CDR3: CASSVGRTNTEAFF

size: NA
D: NA
J: TRBJ1-1
V: TRBV7-9
DNA: TGTGCCAGCAGCTTGTCAGGGAATGAAGCTTTCTTT
CDR3: CASSLSGNEAFF

size: NA
D: NA
J: TRBJ2-7
V: TRBV19
DNA: TGTGCCAGTAACACCGGGACGCTCGTTTCGAACGAGCAGTACTTC
CDR3: CASNTGTLVSNEQYF

size: NA
D: NA
J: TRBJ1-3
V: TRBV5-1
DNA: TGCGCCAGCAGCTTGGCCGGCGAGACTCTAAACACCATATATTTT
CDR3: CASSLAGETLNTIYF

size: NA
D: NA
J: TRBJ1-1
V: TRBV14
DNA: TGTGCCAGCAGCCTTAGAACGGGACAGAACACTGAAGCTTTCTTT
CDR3: CASSLRTGQNTEAFF

size: NA
D: NA
J: TRBJ2-7
V: TRBV28
DNA: TGTGCCAGCAGTTTATCAACGCTCTACGAGCAGTACTTC
CDR3: CASSLSTLYEQYF

size: NA
D: NA
J: TRBJ1-6
V: TRBV12-3/TRBV12-4
DNA: TGTGCCAGCAGTACAGGGAGAAATTCACCCCTCCACTTT
CDR3: CASSTGRNSPLHF

size: many
D: NA
J: TRBJ1-6
V: TRBV7-2
DNA: TGTGCCAGCAGCTCCCCAGGGAGCTCCTATAATTCACCCCTCCACTTT
CDR3: CASSSPGSSYNSPLHF

size: NA
D: TRBD2
J: TRBJ2-1
V: TRBV25-1
DNA: TGTGCCAGCAGTCCAGGGACTAGCGGGAGAGGCAATGAGCAGTTCTTC
CDR3: CASSPGTSGRGNEQFF

size: NA
D: NA
J: TRBJ1-2
V: TRBV5-4
DNA: TGTGCCAGCAGCCTGGTGGGGGGCGCGAACTATGGCTACACCTTC
CDR3: CASSLVGGANYGYTF

size: NA
D: NA
J: TRBJ1-2
V: TRBV19
DNA: TGTGCCAGTAGTATTACAGGATCCTCTTATGGCTACACCTTC
CDR3: CASSITGSSYGYTF

size: NA
D: TRBD2
J: TRBJ2-1
V: TRBV15
DNA: TGTGCCACCAGCAGAGGCCTAGCGGGAGGGCGGGATGAGCAGTTCTTC
CDR3: CATSRGLAGGRDEQFF

size: NA
D: TRBD1
J: TRBJ2-7
V: TRBV19
DNA: TGTGCCAGTAGTATCCAAGGGACAGGCACCTACGAGCAGTACTTC
CDR3: CASSIQGTGTYEQYF

size: NA
D: NA
J: TRBJ1-1
V: TRBV10-2
DNA: TGCGCCAGCAGTGTAAATACTTACACTGAAGCTTTCTTT
CDR3: CASSVNTYTEAFF

size: NA
D: NA
J: TRBJ2-3
V: TRBV9
DNA: TGTGCCAGCAGCGTAACGCGGGGCACAGATACGCAGTATTTT
CDR3: CASSVTRGTDTQYF

size: NA
D: NA
J: TRBJ2-1
V: TRBV7-8
DNA: TGTGCCAGCAGCAAAACCGACTACCCCCACAATGAGCAGTTCTTC
CDR3: CASSKTDYPHNEQFF

size: few
D: NA
J: TRBJ2-7
V: TRBV7-9
DNA: TGTGCCAGCAGCTCGGGGGGACAAAACTACGAGCAGTACTTC
CDR3: CASSSGGQNYEQYF

size: NA
D: TRBD1
J: TRBJ2-7
V: TRBV14
DNA: TGTGCCAGCAGCCGGGGGACAGGGGTGTTGTACGAGCAGTACTTC
CDR3: CASSRGTGVLYEQYF

size: NA
D: NA
J: TRBJ1-1
V: TRBV7-3
DNA: TGTGCCAGCAGCTTTTCTCGGAACACTGAAGCTTTCTTT
CDR3: CASSFSRNTEAFF

size: NA
D: TRBD1
J: TRBJ2-3
V: TRBV3-1/TRBV3-2
DNA: TGTGCCAGCAGCCAGCGGACAGGGCGGACAGATACGCAGTATTTT
CDR3: CASSQRTGRTDTQYF

size: NA
D: NA
J: TRBJ2-1
V: TRBV29-1
DNA: TGCAGCGTTGAGCCACAGGGACGGTTCTTC
CDR3: CSVEPQGRFF

size: NA
D: NA
J: TRBJ2-1
V: TRBV10-3
DNA: TGTGCCATCAGCGGTGGGCCTAAGTCAGCTGAGCAGTTCTTC
CDR3: CAISGGPKSAEQFF

size: NA
D: TRBD2
J: TRBJ2-1
V: TRBV6-6
DNA: TGTGCCAGCAGTCCCCGGGCGGACGCTAGCGGGGGCGGGAGAAGCTCCTACAATGAGCAGTTCTTC
CDR3: CASSPRADASGGGRSSYNEQFF